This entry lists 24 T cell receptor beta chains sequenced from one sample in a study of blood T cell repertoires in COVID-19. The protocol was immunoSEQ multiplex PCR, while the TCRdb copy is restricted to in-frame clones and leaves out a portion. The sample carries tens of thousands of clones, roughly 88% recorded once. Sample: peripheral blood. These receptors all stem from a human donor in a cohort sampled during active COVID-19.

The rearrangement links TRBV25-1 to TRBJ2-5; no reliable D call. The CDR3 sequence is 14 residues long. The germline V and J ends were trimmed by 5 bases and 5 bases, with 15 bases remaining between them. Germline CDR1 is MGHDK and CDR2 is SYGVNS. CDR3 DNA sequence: TGTGCCAGCAGTTCGGAACTCGCTAGGGAGACCCAGTACTTC. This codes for CASSSELARETQYF.

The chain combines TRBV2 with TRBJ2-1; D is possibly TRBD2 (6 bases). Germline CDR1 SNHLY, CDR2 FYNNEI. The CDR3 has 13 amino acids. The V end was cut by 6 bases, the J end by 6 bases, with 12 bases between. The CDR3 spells CASRTTSFNEQFF. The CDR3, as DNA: TGTGCCAGCAGGACGACTAGTTTCAATGAGCAGTTCTTC.

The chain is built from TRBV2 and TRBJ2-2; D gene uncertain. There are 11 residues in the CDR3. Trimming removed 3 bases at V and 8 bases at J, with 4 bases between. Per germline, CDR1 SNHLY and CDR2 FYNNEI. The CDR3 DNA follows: TGTGCCAGCAGTGACTCTGGGGAGCTGTTTTTT. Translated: CASSDSGELFF.

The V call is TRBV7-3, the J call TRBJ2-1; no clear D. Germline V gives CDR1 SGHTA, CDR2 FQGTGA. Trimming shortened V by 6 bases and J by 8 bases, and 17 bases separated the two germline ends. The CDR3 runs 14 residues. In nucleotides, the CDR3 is TGTGCCAGCAGTCCCGCCCTAGATGTTCATGAGCAGTTCTTC. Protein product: CASSPALDVHEQFF.

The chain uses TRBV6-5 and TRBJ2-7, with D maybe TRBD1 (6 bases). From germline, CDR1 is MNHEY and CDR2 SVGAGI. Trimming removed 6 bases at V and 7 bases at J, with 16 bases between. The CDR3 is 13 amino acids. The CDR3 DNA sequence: TGTGCCAGCAGCAGCACAGGGACCGGGGAGCAGTACTTC. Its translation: CASSSTGTGEQYF.

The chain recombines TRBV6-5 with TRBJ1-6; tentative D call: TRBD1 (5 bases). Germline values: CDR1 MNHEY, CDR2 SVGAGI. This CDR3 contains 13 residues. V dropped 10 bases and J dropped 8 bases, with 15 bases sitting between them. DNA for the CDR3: TGTGCCACCAACAGGAGTCCGGATTCACCCCTCCACTTT. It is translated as CATNRSPDSPLHF.

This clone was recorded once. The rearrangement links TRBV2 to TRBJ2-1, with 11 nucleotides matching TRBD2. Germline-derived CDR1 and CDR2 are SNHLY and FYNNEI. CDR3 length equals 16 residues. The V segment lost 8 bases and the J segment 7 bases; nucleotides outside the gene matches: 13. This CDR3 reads CASGGGSGRGRNEQFF. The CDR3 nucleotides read TGTGCCAGCGGGGGCGGTAGCGGGAGGGGTAGGAATGAGCAGTTCTTC.

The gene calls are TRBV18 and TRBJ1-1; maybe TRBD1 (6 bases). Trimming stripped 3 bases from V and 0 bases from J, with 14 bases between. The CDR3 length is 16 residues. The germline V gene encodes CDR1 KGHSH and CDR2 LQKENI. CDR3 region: CASSPLIGGLNTEAFF. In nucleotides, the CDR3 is TGTGCCAGCTCACCTCTCATCGGGGGGCTGAACACTGAAGCTTTCTTT.

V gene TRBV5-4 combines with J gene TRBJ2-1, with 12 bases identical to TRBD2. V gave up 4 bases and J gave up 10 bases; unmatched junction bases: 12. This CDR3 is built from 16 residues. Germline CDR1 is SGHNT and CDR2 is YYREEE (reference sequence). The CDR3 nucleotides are TGTGCCAGCAGCCCCGACCCGACTAGCGGGAGTACCGAGCAGTTCTTC. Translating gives CASSPDPTSGSTEQFF.

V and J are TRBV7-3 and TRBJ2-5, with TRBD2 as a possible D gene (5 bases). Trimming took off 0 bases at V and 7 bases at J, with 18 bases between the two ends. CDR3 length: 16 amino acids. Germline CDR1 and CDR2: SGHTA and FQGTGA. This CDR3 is CASSLTGGRSPGTQYF. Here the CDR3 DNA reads TGTGCCAGCAGCTTAACTGGCGGGCGGAGCCCAGGGACCCAGTACTTC.

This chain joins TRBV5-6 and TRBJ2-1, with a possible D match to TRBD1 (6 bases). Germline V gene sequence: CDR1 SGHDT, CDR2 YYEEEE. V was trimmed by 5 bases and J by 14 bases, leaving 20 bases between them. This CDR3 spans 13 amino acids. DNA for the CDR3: TGTGCCAGCAGGCCCGTCGGGACATCTTCTAAGTTCTTC. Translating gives CASRPVGTSSKFF.

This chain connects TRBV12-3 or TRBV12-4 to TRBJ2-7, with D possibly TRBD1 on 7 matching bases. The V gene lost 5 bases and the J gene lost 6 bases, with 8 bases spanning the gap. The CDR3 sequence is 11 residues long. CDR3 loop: CASSQGGEQYF. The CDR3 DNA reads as TGTGCCAGCAGTCAGGGGGGCGAGCAGTACTTC.

The DNA of the CDR3 is TGTGCCAGCACCCAGACAGGGGCCCCTTCTGAAAAACTGTTTTTT. This encodes CASTQTGAPSEKLFF. The V and J genes are TRBV7-9 and TRBJ1-4; TRBD1 matches at 8 bases. Per germline, CDR1 SEHNR and CDR2 FQNEAQ (reference sequence). J lost 7 bases, V lost 7 bases, and 11 bases had no gene match. This CDR3 is 15 amino acids long.

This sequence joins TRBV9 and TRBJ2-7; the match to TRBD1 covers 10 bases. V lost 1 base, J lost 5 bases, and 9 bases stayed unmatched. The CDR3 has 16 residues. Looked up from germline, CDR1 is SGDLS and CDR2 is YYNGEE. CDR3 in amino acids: CASSVSSGTGVHEQYF. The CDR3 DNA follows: TGTGCCAGCAGCGTAAGTAGTGGGACAGGGGTTCACGAGCAGTACTTC.

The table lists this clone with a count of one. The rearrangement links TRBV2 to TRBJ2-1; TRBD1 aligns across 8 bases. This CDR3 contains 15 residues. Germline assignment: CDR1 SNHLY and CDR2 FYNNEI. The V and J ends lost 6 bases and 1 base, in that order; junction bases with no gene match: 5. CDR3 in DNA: TGTGCCAGCAGGACGGACAGGGTTTCCTACAATGAGCAGTTCTTC. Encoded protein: CASRTDRVSYNEQFF.

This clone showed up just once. CDR3 loop: CASSVGEGRAAYEQYF. CDR3 bases: TGTGCCAGCAGCGTAGGGGAGGGCAGGGCGGCCTACGAGCAGTACTTC. The chain joins TRBV9 to TRBJ2-7; 7 nucleotides line up with TRBD2. The CDR3 loop spans 16 amino acids. CDR1 is SGDLS, CDR2 YYNGEE, per germline. The V segment lost 0 bases and the J segment 2 bases; nucleotides outside the gene matches: 8.

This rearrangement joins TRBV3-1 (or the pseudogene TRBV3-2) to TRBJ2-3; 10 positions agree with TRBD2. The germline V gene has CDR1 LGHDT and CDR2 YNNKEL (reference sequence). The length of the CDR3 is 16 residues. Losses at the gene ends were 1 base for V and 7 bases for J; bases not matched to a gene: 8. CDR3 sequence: CASSQVSSGGRNTQYF. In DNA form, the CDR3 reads TGTGCCAGCAGCCAAGTTTCTAGCGGGGGCCGGAATACGCAGTATTTT.

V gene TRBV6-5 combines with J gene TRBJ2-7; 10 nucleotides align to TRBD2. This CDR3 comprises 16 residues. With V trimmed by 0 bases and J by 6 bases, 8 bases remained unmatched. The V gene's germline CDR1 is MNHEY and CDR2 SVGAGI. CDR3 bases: TGTGCCAGCAGTTACTCGTTCCTAGCGGGGGTTCTCGAGCAGTACTTC. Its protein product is CASSYSFLAGVLEQYF.

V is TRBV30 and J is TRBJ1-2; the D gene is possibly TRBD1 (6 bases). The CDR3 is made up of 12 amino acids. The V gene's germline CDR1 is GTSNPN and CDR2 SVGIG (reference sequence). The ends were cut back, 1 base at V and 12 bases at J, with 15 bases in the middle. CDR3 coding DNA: TGTGCCTGGAGTGCCCCTATGACAGGAGACACCTTC. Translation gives CAWSAPMTGDTF.

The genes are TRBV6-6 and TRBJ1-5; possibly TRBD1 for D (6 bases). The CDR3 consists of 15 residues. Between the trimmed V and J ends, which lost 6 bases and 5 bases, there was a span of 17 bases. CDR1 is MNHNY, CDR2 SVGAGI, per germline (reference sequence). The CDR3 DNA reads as TGTGCCAGCAGCTCCCCCGGCAGGGGCGATCAGCCCCAGCATTTT. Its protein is CASSSPGRGDQPQHF.

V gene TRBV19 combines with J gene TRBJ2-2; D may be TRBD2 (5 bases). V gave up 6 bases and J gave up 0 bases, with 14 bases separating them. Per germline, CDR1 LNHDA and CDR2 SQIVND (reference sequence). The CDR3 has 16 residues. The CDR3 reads CASSRRTGPNTGELFF. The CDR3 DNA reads TGTGCCAGTAGCCGACGGACTGGGCCGAACACCGGGGAGCTGTTTTTT. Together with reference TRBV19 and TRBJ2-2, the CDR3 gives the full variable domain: DGGITQSPKYLFRKEGQNVTLSCEQNLNHDAMYWYRQDPGQGLRLIYYSQIVNDFQKGDIAEGYSVSREKKESFPLTVTSAQKNPTAFYLCASSRRTGPNTGELFFGEGSRLTVL.

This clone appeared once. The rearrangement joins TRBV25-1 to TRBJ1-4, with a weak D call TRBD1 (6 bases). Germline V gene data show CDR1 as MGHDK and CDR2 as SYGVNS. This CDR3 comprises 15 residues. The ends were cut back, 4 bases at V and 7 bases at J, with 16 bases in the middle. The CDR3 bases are TGTGCCAGCAGTGCTCCAACCAGGGGCAGTGAAAAACTGTTTTTT. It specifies CASSAPTRGSEKLFF.

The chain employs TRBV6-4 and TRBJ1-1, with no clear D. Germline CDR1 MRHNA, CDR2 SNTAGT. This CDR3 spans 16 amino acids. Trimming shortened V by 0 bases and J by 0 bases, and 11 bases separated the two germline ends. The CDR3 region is CASSDSGRRVNTEAFF. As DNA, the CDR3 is TGTGCCAGCAGTGACTCTGGACGGCGGGTGAACACTGAAGCTTTCTTT.

CDR3: CASTQDTSSDEAFF. In nucleotides, the CDR3 is TGTGCCAGCACCCAAGATACAAGTTCTGATGAAGCTTTCTTT. The chain recombines TRBV6-4 with TRBJ1-1; no definite D call. The V end was cut by 7 bases, the J end by 7 bases, with 19 bases between. CDR3 length: 14 residues. CDR1 and CDR2 (germline): MRHNA, SNTAGT.